This entry lists 29 T cell receptor beta chains sequenced from one sample in a study of T cell responses to AZD1222 COVID-19 vaccine. The table came from immunoSEQ multiplex PCR; TCRdb's copy has only in-frame clones and leaves some out. The table records roughly 100,000 clones, approximately 88% of them present only once. This specimen consisted of peripheral blood, obtained 28 days after the second AZD1222 dose. These receptors were obtained from an adult who received the AZD1222 COVID-19 vaccine.

J is TRBJ1-1 and V is TRBV11-2; no reliable D call. The germline CDR1 and CDR2 sequences are SGHAT and FQNNGV. V was trimmed by 5 bases and J by 0 bases, leaving 7 bases between them. The CDR3 is 13 residues long. CDR3 loop: CASSLFLNTEAFF. CDR3 DNA: TGTGCCAGCAGCCTATTTTTGAACACTGAAGCTTTCTTT. Complete variable domain (other parts from reference TRBV11-2 and TRBJ1-1): EAGVAQSPRYKIIEKRQSVAFWCNPISGHATLYWYQQILGQGPKLLIQFQNNGVVDDSQLPKDRFSAERLKGVDSTLKIQPAKLEDSAVYLCASSLFLNTEAFFGQGTRLTVV.

The chain combines TRBV5-4 with TRBJ2-2; no definite D call. CDR1 is SGHNT and CDR2 is YYREEE in the germline V gene (reference sequence). V shed 2 bases and J shed 1 base, with 6 bases lying between them. The length of the CDR3 is 14 residues. The CDR3 loop reads CASSLFRNTGELFF. DNA for the CDR3: TGTGCCAGCAGCTTATTCAGGAACACCGGGGAGCTGTTTTTT.

The gene calls are TRBV6-2 or TRBV6-3 and TRBJ2-7; D may be TRBD1 (7 bases). The CDR3 runs 15 residues. Looked up from germline, CDR1 is MNHEY and CDR2 is SVGEGT. The V end lost 5 bases, the J end lost 3 bases, and 17 bases lay between the germline ends. DNA of the CDR3: TGTGCCAGCAGTGGTTCGGGGCAGGGGGGCTACGAGCAGTACTTC. It yields the protein CASSGSGQGGYEQYF.

The J gene is TRBJ2-3, the V gene TRBV11-3; 8 positions match TRBD2. With 0 bases clipped from V and 2 bases from J, the junction kept 4 bases outside the gene matches. CDR3 length: 16 amino acids. Germline CDR1 and CDR2: SGHNT and YENEEA. CDR3 amino acids: CASSLEGGRPTDTQYF. The DNA for the CDR3 is TGTGCCAGCAGCTTAGAAGGCGGGAGGCCCACAGATACGCAGTATTTT.

This clone was recorded only once. The rearrangement uses TRBV11-2 and TRBJ2-5; D might be TRBD1 (6 bases). CDR3 length: 14 residues. Trimming pared 6 bases from V and 3 bases from J, leaving 14 bases between. The V gene's germline CDR1 is SGHAT and CDR2 FQNNGV. The CDR3 sequence: CASSFSAGEETQYF. As DNA, the CDR3 is TGTGCCAGCAGTTTCTCCGCAGGGGAAGAGACCCAGTACTTC.

This chain links TRBV5-1 with TRBJ2-1, with a possible D match to TRBD1 (6 bases). CDR1 SGHRS and CDR2 YFSETQ come from the germline V gene. The CDR3 extends over 14 amino acids. V lost 1 base to trimming and J lost 6 bases, with 11 bases between them. The CDR3 spells CASSLYRAANEQFF. The CDR3 DNA sequence: TGCGCCAGCAGCTTGTACAGGGCGGCCAATGAGCAGTTCTTC.

The chain has TRBV6-5 and TRBJ2-7; D gene uncertain. Trimming took 2 bases from V and 6 from J, leaving 8 bases between them. Germline CDR1 reads MNHEY; CDR2 reads SVGAGI. The CDR3 consists of 12 residues. The CDR3 reads CASSYPPSEQYF. DNA of the CDR3: TGTGCCAGCAGTTACCCCCCGTCCGAGCAGTACTTC.

The chain links TRBV6-6 to TRBJ2-2, with D perhaps TRBD2 (6 bases). CDR1 is MNHNY, CDR2 SVGAGI, per germline (reference sequence). V dropped 5 bases and J dropped 0 bases, with 16 bases sitting between them. This CDR3 contains 17 residues. The CDR3 DNA reads TGTGCCAGCAGTCTCCTTCTGGCGGGGACGAACACCGGGGAGCTGTTTTTT. Its protein product is CASSLLLAGTNTGELFF.

The chain uses TRBV7-9 and TRBJ2-1, with a tentative D call TRBD1 (6 bases). The V end was cut by 3 bases, the J end by 6 bases, with 18 bases between. Germline lookup yields CDR1 SEHNR and CDR2 FQNEAQ (reference sequence). This CDR3 is built from 16 residues. This chain's CDR3 is CASSFTNRALPNEQFF. The CDR3 nucleotides are TGTGCCAGCAGCTTTACAAACAGGGCACTCCCCAATGAGCAGTTCTTC.

The V gene is TRBV27, the J gene TRBJ2-7; 9 bases agree with TRBD2. The CDR3 extends over 18 amino acids. The V gene end was trimmed by 5 bases and the J gene end by 5 bases; junction bases not matched to a gene: 19. CDR1 is MNHEY and CDR2 is SMNVEV in the germline V gene (reference sequence). As DNA, the CDR3 is TGTGCCAGCAGTCCAAAGAGCTTTAGCGGGAGATCTTCCCACGAGCAGTACTTC. Protein: CASSPKSFSGRSSHEQYF.

The chain's CDR3 is CASSGGEGNTIYF. CDR3 in DNA: TGCGCCAGCAGCGGGGGAGAGGGAAACACCATATATTTT. J is TRBJ1-3 and V is TRBV5-1; maybe TRBD1 (5 bases). The CDR3 runs 13 residues. CDR1 is SGHRS and CDR2 is YFSETQ in the germline V gene. V was shortened by 4 bases and J by 4 bases, with 9 bases between the two germline ends.

This clone came up once. V and J are TRBV9 and TRBJ1-3; D remains unclear. V lost 0 bases and J 0 bases, leaving 10 bases between the germline ends. This CDR3 spans 16 amino acids. Per germline, CDR1 SGDLS and CDR2 YYNGEE. DNA of the CDR3: TGTGCCAGCAGCGTAGAACAGTTTCACTCTGGAAACACCATATATTTT. Its protein is CASSVEQFHSGNTIYF.

The J gene is TRBJ2-1, the V gene TRBV7-9, with D hard to call. The CDR3 is 13 amino acids. Trimming took off 2 bases at V and 5 bases at J, with 7 bases between the two ends. Germline CDR1 and CDR2: SEHNR and FQNEAQ (reference sequence). The CDR3 nucleotides are TGTGCCAGCAGCTTAAGGATCGACAATGAGCAGTTCTTC. It codes for CASSLRIDNEQFF.

This clone was detected only once. The V and J genes are TRBV2 and TRBJ2-3, with D possibly being TRBD1 (5 bases). V gave up 9 bases and J gave up 1 base, with 8 bases separating them. CDR3 length equals 12 residues. Germline loops: CDR1 SNHLY, CDR2 FYNNEI. The CDR3 bases are TGTGCCAGTGACAGAGGCACAGATACGCAGTATTTT. Its translation is CASDRGTDTQYF.

V and J are TRBV7-2 and TRBJ2-7; the D call may be TRBD1 or TRBD2 (6 bases each). The germline V gene has CDR1 SGHTA and CDR2 FQGNSA. The CDR3 extends over 12 amino acids. V dropped 5 bases and J dropped 9 bases, with 14 bases sitting between them. CDR3 region: CASSPMRGAQYF. The CDR3, as DNA: TGTGCCAGCAGCCCGATGAGGGGGGCGCAGTACTTC.

The J gene is TRBJ2-1, the V gene TRBV7-8, with unresolved D. CDR1 and CDR2 from the germline V gene are SGHVS and FQNEAQ. The V gene lost 1 base and the J gene lost 6 bases, with 10 bases spanning the gap. The CDR3 contains 14 residues. This CDR3 is CASSLGRNSNEQFF. The DNA of the CDR3 is TGTGCCAGCAGCTTAGGGCGCAACTCCAATGAGCAGTTCTTC.

The chain recombines TRBV9 with TRBJ1-4; no reliable D call. V dropped 0 bases and J dropped 8 bases, with 20 bases sitting between them. Germline CDR1 and CDR2: SGDLS and YYNGEE. The CDR3 has 17 amino acids. This CDR3 is CASSVEAGVGITEKLFF. CDR3 in DNA: TGTGCCAGCAGCGTAGAGGCCGGGGTAGGGATTACGGAAAAACTGTTTTTT.

The chain employs TRBV19 and TRBJ1-6; D ambiguous. CDR1 is LNHDA, CDR2 SQIVND, per germline (reference sequence). This CDR3 is 13 amino acids long. Deletions cut 9 bases from V and 7 bases from J, with 13 bases between. The CDR3 region has the DNA TGTGCCAGCTGTGACCGACTGAATTCACCCCTCCACTTT. Amino acids: CASCDRLNSPLHF. The whole variable domain, remainder taken from reference TRBV19 and TRBJ1-6, is DGGITQSPKYLFRKEGQNVTLSCEQNLNHDAMYWYRQDPGQGLRLIYYSQIVNDFQKGDIAEGYSVSREKKESFPLTVTSAQKNPTAFYLCASCDRLNSPLHFGNGTRLTVT.

The chain carries TRBV7-2 and TRBJ1-1; D is perhaps TRBD1 (6 bases). V was trimmed by 3 bases and J by 0 bases, leaving 8 bases between them. The CDR3 is 14 amino acids. Germline V lookup: CDR1 SGHTA, CDR2 FQGNSA. The CDR3 nucleotides read TGTGCCAGCAGCTTCGGACAGATGAACACTGAAGCTTTCTTT. It encodes CASSFGQMNTEAFF.

The chain links TRBV5-1 to TRBJ1-1; D remains unclear. CDR1 SGHRS and CDR2 YFSETQ come from the germline V gene. The CDR3 consists of 14 residues. Trimming took 1 base from V and 4 from J, leaving 11 bases between them. CDR3 nucleotide sequence: TGCGCCAGCAGCTTGCCGACAATGAGCACTGAAGCTTTCTTT. Translated: CASSLPTMSTEAFF.

The V and J genes are TRBV6-5 and TRBJ2-3; no clear D. Germline assignment: CDR1 MNHEY and CDR2 SVGAGI. The CDR3 sequence is 13 residues long. The ends were cut back, 5 bases at V and 4 bases at J, with 10 bases in the middle. DNA of the CDR3: TGTGCCAGCAGTACCCCCCCACCAGATACGCAGTATTTT. It is translated as CASSTPPPDTQYF.

This chain joins TRBV9 and TRBJ2-1, with 7 bases that match TRBD2. The CDR3 is 12 amino acids. Germline CDR1 and CDR2: SGDLS and YYNGEE. The V segment lost 3 bases and the J segment 7 bases; nucleotides outside the gene matches: 1. The CDR3 reads CASSAGGNEQFF. The CDR3 DNA reads as TGTGCCAGCAGCGCGGGGGGTAATGAGCAGTTCTTC.

V usage is TRBV27 and J usage is TRBJ1-1; 8 bases are a match to TRBD1. The V and J ends lost 0 bases and 1 base, in that order; junction bases with no gene match: 16. CDR3 length equals 20 residues. The germline V gene encodes CDR1 MNHEY and CDR2 SMNVEV (reference sequence). Written as DNA, the CDR3 is TGTGCCAGCAGTTTATCGATGCGTGGTTTAGGGGACAGGAGGAACACTGAAGCTTTCTTT. The encoded protein is CASSLSMRGLGDRRNTEAFF.

This clone was seen once. V is TRBV27 and J is TRBJ1-4; no clear D. V lost 0 bases, J lost 8 bases, and 13 bases lay in between. Germline lookup yields CDR1 MNHEY and CDR2 SMNVEV (reference sequence). The CDR3 length is 15 residues. The CDR3 loop is CASSLSKGGWEKLFF. DNA for the CDR3: TGTGCCAGCAGTTTATCAAAGGGAGGTTGGGAAAAACTGTTTTTT.

The chain uses TRBV6-5 and TRBJ2-2; the match to TRBD1 covers 7 bases. This CDR3 is built from 14 residues. Germline CDR1 is MNHEY and CDR2 is SVGAGI. V lost 5 bases to trimming and J lost 4 bases; unmatched junction nucleotides: 4. For the CDR3, the DNA is TGTGCCAGCAGTACACAGGGGCGCACCGGGGAGCTGTTTTTT. Its translation is CASSTQGRTGELFF.

This chain links TRBV19 with TRBJ2-3; D uncertain. Germline V gene lookup returns CDR1 LNHDA and CDR2 SQIVND (reference sequence). V was shortened by 6 bases and J by 6 bases, with 13 bases between the two germline ends. There are 13 residues in the CDR3. CDR3 region: CASSSLLEDTQYF. CDR3 DNA sequence: TGTGCCAGTAGCTCCCTACTCGAGGATACGCAGTATTTT.

The J gene is TRBJ2-3, the V gene TRBV6-4, with D unclear. CDR1 MRHNA and CDR2 SNTAGT come from the germline V gene. The CDR3 has 13 amino acids. Trimming left V 4 bases short and J 5 bases short, with 10 bases between. The CDR3 region has the DNA TGTGCCAGCAGTGTCGCCCCCGGAGATACGCAGTATTTT. Translation: CASSVAPGDTQYF.

The rearrangement joins TRBV27 to TRBJ2-7; D is uncertain. Germline assignment: CDR1 MNHEY and CDR2 SMNVEV (reference sequence). Trimming took off 0 bases at V and 2 bases at J, with 11 bases between the two ends. The CDR3 contains 15 residues. The DNA for the CDR3 is TGTGCCAGCAGTTTATCGCAGATACATACCTACGAGCAGTACTTC. Residues: CASSLSQIHTYEQYF.

The rearrangement uses TRBV10-3 and TRBJ1-1, with a possible D match to TRBD1 (6 bases). The CDR3 extends over 16 amino acids. V was cut by 3 bases and J by 0 bases, with 14 bases left in between. The V gene's germline CDR1 is ENHRY and CDR2 SYGVKD. As DNA, the CDR3 is TGTGCCATCAGTGACGCCGGGGGCTACTTGAACACTGAAGCTTTCTTT. Translating gives CAISDAGGYLNTEAFF.